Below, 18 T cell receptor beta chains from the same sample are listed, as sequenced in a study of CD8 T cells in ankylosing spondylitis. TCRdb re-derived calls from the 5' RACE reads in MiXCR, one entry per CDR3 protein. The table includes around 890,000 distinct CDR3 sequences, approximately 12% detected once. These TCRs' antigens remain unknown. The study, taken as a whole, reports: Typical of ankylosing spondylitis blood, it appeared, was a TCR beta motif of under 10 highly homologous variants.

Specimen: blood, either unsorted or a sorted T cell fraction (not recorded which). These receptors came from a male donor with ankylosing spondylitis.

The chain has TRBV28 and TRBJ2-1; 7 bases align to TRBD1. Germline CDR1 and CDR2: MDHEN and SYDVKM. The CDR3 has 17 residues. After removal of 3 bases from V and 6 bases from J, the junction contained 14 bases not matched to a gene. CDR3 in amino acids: CASSFLGGAGVGNEQFF. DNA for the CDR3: TGTGCCAGCAGTTTTTTAGGGGGCGCCGGGGTAGGCAATGAGCAGTTCTTC.

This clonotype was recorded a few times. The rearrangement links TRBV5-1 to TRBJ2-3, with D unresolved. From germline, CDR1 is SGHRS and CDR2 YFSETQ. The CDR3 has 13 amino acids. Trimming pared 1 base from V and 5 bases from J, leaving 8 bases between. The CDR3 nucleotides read TGCGCCAGCAGCTTGTCGCCTGAAGATACGCAGTATTTT. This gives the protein CASSLSPEDTQYF.

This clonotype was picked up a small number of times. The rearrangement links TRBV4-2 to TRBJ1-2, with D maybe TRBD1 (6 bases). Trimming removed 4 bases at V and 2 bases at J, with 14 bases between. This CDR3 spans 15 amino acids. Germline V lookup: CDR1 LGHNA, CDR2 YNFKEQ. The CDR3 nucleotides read TGTGCCAGCAGCCGTAACAGGGAGGAGAACTATGGCTACACCTTC. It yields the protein CASSRNREENYGYTF.

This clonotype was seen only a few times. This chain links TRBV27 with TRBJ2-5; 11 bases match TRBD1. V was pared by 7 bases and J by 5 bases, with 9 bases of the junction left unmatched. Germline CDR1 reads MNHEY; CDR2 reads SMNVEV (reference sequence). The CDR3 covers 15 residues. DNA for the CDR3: TGTGCCAGCAAGCCGGGACAGGGGGATAGGGAGACCCAGTACTTC. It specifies CASKPGQGDRETQYF.

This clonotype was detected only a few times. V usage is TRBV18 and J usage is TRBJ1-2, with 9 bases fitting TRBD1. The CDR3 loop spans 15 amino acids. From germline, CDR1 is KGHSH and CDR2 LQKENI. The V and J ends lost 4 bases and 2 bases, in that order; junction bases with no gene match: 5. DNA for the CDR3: TGTGCCAGCTCACATGGACAGGGGCTGAACTATGGCTACACCTTC. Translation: CASSHGQGLNYGYTF.

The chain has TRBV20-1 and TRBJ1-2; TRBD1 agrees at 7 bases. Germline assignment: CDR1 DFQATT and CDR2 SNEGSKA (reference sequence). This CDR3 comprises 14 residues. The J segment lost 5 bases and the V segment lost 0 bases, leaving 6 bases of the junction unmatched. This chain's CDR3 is CSARDKGQDYGYTF. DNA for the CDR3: TGCAGTGCTAGAGATAAAGGACAGGATTATGGCTACACCTTC.

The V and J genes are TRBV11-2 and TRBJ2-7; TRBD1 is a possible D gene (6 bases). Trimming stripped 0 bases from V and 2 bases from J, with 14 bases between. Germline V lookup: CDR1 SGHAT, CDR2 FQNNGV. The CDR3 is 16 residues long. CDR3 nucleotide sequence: TGTGCCAGCAGCTTAGATCTCTTCAGGGGACCCTACGAGCAGTACTTC. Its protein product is CASSLDLFRGPYEQYF.

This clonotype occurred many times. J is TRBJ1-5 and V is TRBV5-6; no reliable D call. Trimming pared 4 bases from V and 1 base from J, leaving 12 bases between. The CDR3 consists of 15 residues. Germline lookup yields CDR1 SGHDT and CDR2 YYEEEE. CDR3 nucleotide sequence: TGTGCCAGCAGCCGAAGCAAGGGAAGCAATCAGCCCCAGCATTTT. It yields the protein CASSRSKGSNQPQHF.

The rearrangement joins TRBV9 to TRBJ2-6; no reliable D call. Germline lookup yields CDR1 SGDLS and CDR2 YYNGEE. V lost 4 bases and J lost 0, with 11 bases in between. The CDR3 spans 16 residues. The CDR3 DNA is TGTGCCAGCAGCCCCCAAGCCGCCTCTGGGGCCAACGTCCTGACTTTC. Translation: CASSPQAASGANVLTF.

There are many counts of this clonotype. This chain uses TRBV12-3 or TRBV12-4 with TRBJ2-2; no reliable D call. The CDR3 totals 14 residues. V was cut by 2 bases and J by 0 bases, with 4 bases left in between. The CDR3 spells CASSLIPNTGELFF. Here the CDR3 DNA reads TGTGCCAGCAGTTTAATTCCGAACACCGGGGAGCTGTTTTTT.

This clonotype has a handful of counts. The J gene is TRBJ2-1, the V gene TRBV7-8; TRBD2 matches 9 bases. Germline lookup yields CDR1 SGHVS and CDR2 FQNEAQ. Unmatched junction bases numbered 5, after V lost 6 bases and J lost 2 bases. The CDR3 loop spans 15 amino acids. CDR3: CASRIAGAAYNEQFF. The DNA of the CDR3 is TGTGCCAGCAGGATAGCGGGGGCAGCCTACAATGAGCAGTTCTTC.

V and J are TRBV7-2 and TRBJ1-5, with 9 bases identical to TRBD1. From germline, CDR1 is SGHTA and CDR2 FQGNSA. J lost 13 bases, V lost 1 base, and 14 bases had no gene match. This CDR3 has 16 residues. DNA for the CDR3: TGTGCCAGCAGCTTAGTTAGTGGGACAGGGTTAACTATACAGCATTTT. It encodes CASSLVSGTGLTIQHF.

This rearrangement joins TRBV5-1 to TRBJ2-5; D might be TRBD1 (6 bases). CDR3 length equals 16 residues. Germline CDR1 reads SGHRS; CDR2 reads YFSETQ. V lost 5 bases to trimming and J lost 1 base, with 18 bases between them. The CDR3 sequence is CASSPDPDRAQETQYF. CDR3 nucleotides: TGCGCCAGCAGTCCCGACCCGGACAGAGCCCAAGAGACCCAGTACTTC.

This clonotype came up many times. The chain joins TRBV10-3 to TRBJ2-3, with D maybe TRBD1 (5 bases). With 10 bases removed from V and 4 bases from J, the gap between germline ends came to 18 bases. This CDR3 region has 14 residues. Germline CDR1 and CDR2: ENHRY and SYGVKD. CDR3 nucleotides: TGTGCCACACGCCTAAGGGGCGATCCAGATACGCAGTATTTT. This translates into CATRLRGDPDTQYF.

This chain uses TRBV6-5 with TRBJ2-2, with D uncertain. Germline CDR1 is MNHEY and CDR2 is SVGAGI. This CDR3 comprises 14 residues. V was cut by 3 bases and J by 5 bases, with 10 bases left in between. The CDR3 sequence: CASSYTYGTGELFF. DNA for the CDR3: TGTGCCAGCAGTTATACATACGGGACCGGGGAGCTGTTTTTT.

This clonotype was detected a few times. CDR3 amino acids: CSVQRGRPEAFF. The CDR3, as DNA: TGCAGTGTTCAGAGGGGGCGACCTGAAGCTTTCTTT. The chain joins TRBV20-1 to TRBJ1-1, with 7 nucleotides matching TRBD1. CDR1 is DFQATT, CDR2 SNEGSKA, per germline (reference sequence). Trimming at V came to 7 bases and at J to 6 bases, leaving 8 bases not matched to a gene. CDR3 size: 12 residues.

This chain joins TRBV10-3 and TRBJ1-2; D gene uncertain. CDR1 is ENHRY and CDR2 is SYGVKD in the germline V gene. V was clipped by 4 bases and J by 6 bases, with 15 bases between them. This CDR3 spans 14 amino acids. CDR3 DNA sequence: TGTGCCATCAGTGCCCAGACCGGGTACGATGGCTACACCTTC. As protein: CAISAQTGYDGYTF.

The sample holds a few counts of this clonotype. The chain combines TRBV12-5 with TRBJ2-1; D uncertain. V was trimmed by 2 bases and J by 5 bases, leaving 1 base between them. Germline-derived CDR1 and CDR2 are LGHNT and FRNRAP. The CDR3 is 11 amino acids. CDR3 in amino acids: CASGLHNEQFF. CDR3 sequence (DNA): TGTGCTAGTGGTTTGCACAATGAGCAGTTCTTC.